The 7 T cell receptor beta chains below come from one sample, sequenced in a study of shared clonotypes between healthy human individuals. TCRdb's copy holds only in-frame clones and misses some; the assay was immunoSEQ multiplex PCR. The table shows around 1.1 million clones, with 77% occurring only once. The specimen was memory CD4+ T cells from PBMCs. Specified subset: CD45RA-negative fraction. These TCRs come from a man younger than 30 in good health. Some clones in this sample may be carry-over from other donors' samples.

The chain carries TRBV7-8 and TRBJ2-3; D is perhaps TRBD2 (6 bases). This CDR3 region has 14 residues. Germline V gives CDR1 SGHVS, CDR2 FQNEAQ. The V end lost 5 bases, the J end lost 4 bases, and 13 bases lay between the germline ends. The DNA of the CDR3 is TGTGCCAGCAGCGAGGGGAGGTCCGCAGATACGCAGTATTTT. The encoded protein is CASSEGRSADTQYF.

The genes are TRBV11-2 and TRBJ2-1, with D possibly TRBD2 on 6 matching bases. This CDR3 region has 16 residues. Looked up from germline, CDR1 is SGHAT and CDR2 is FQNNGV. V lost 1 base and J 1 base, leaving 11 bases between the germline ends. This CDR3 reads CASSLVTSRSYNEQFF. Here the CDR3 DNA reads TGTGCCAGCAGCTTAGTTACTAGCAGGTCCTACAATGAGCAGTTCTTC.

The chain is built from TRBV18 and TRBJ2-1; no reliable D call. Germline CDR1 and CDR2: KGHSH and LQKENI. Trimming took 2 bases from V and 5 from J, leaving 4 bases between them. The CDR3 has 12 amino acids. CDR3 loop: CASSPGNNEQFF. DNA for the CDR3: TGTGCCAGCTCACCAGGTAACAATGAGCAGTTCTTC.

J is TRBJ2-7 and V is TRBV5-1, with 8 bases fitting TRBD1. The CDR3 contains 16 residues. J lost 7 bases, V lost 1 base, and 13 bases had no gene match. The germline V gene has CDR1 SGHRS and CDR2 YFSETQ. The chain's CDR3 is CASSLRPGQVIGEQYF. CDR3 coding DNA: TGCGCCAGCAGCTTGCGTCCGGGACAGGTGATTGGGGAGCAGTACTTC.

This chain joins TRBV5-1 and TRBJ2-3, with 7 nucleotides matching TRBD1. The CDR3 has 14 amino acids. Germline V gives CDR1 SGHRS, CDR2 YFSETQ. The V and J ends lost 6 bases and 2 bases, in that order; junction bases with no gene match: 6. The CDR3 loop reads CASTTQGYTDTQYF. The CDR3 DNA reads as TGCGCCAGCACCACACAGGGGTACACAGATACGCAGTATTTT.

The V call is TRBV28, the J call TRBJ1-4; 11 nucleotides agree with TRBD1. Per the germline V gene, CDR1 is MDHEN and CDR2 is SYDVKM. This CDR3 has 16 amino acids. V shed 5 bases and J 6 bases; nucleotides not matched to a gene: 8. The CDR3 sequence: CASSPRTGGGDEKLFF. The CDR3 nucleotides read TGTGCCAGCAGTCCGAGGACAGGGGGCGGAGATGAAAAACTGTTTTTT.

The chain couples TRBV6-5 to TRBJ2-1; D gene unclear. In germline, CDR1 is MNHEY, CDR2 SVGAGI. Between the trimmed V and J ends, which lost 2 bases and 7 bases, there was a span of 3 bases. This CDR3 has 11 residues. DNA for the CDR3: TGTGCCAGCAGTTACGGGAATGAGCAGTTCTTC. It encodes CASSYGNEQFF.